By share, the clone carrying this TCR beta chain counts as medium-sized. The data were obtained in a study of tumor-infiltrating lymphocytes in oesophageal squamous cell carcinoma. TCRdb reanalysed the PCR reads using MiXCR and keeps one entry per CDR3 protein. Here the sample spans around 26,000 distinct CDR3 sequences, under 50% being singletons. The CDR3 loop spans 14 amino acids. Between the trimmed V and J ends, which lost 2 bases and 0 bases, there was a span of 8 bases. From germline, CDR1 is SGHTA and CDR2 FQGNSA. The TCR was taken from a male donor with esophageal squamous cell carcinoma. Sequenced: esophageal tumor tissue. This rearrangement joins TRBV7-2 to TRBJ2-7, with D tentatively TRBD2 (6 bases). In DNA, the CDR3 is TGTGCCAGCAGCTTAATGGACTACTCCTACGAGCAGTACTTC. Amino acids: CASSLMDYSYEQYF.